The entry below gives a single T cell receptor (beta chain) sequence along with its context. This entry is derived from a study of T cell changes during pregnancy in multiple sclerosis. This CDR3 is built from 14 residues. V dropped 2 bases and J dropped 4 bases, with 11 bases sitting between them. CDR1 and CDR2 from the germline V gene are LNHDA and SQIVND (reference sequence). Generated by immunoSEQ multiplex PCR, the TCRdb table keeps only in-frame clones and is missing some. Here the sample spans 60,000 to 70,000 clones, approximately 93% being singletons. This clonotype was sampled from a female donor with multiple sclerosis, enrolled in a pregnancy study. The V gene is TRBV19, the J gene TRBJ1-2, with D possibly TRBD1 on 6 matching bases. Source: peripheral blood, taken in the second trimester of pregnancy. This CDR3 reads CASSIMDRSYGYTF. CDR3 in DNA: TGTGCCAGTAGTATAATGGACAGAAGCTATGGCTACACCTTC.